This is a list of T cell receptor beta chains from one sample in a study of blood T cell repertoires in COVID-19. Method: immunoSEQ multiplex PCR; TCRdb's copy keeps in-frame clones and lacks some. The sample has under 250,000 clones, over 70% seen once. The sample comprised peripheral blood. These TCRs come from a woman in her forties or fifties with acute or convalescent COVID-19. Both conserved end residues are part of each CDR3. Fields, in order: J gene, V gene, D gene, clone size, CDR3 protein, CDR3 DNA. D genes are given only for firm matches. Clone size is shown for a subset of rows, as once, few, many or a class of expanded clone.

TRBJ1-2,TRBV6-5,TRBD1,once,CASRVEGARGYTF,TGTGCCAGCAGGGTCGAGGGGGCTAGAGGCTACACCTTC
TRBJ1-1,TRBV12-2,-,-,CASRLRTGMQNDTEAFF,TGTGCAAGTCGCTTACGTACGGGGATGCAGAATGACACTGAAGCTTTCTTT
TRBJ2-7,TRBV24-1,-,-,CATSDLGEADEQYF,TGTGCCACCAGTGATTTGGGGGAGGCGGACGAGCAGTACTTC
TRBJ2-3,TRBV14,TRBD2,once,CASSQLRLAVSTDTQYF,TGTGCCAGCAGCCAACTACGACTAGCGGTTTCCACAGATACGCAGTATTTT
TRBJ1-5,TRBV7-9,-,few,CASGEYSNQPQHF,TGTGCCAGCGGAGAATATAGCAATCAGCCCCAGCATTTT
TRBJ2-7,TRBV7-2,TRBD2,once,CASSHGSSGSSRASEQYF,TGTGCCAGCAGCCATGGGTCGAGCGGGAGTTCGAGGGCCTCCGAGCAGTACTTC
TRBJ2-2,TRBV5-6,-,-,CASSLRRTGTYTGELFF,TGTGCCAGCAGCTTACGTAGGACGGGGACTTACACCGGGGAGCTGTTTTTT
TRBJ2-6,TRBV29-1,-,-,CSVGGLGSGGANVLTF,TGCAGCGTTGGGGGGCTGGGTTCTGGTGGGGCCAACGTCCTGACTTTC
TRBJ2-7,TRBV27,-,few,CASSLPGLGYEQYF,TGTGCCAGCAGTTTGCCAGGTCTCGGCTACGAGCAGTACTTC
TRBJ2-7,TRBV10-1,TRBD1,-,CASSVDETGGYEQYF,TGCGCCAGCAGTGTTGATGAGACAGGGGGCTACGAGCAGTACTTC
TRBJ2-7,TRBV7-6,TRBD2,few,CASSLEAGSSYEQYF,TGTGCCAGCAGCTTAGAAGCGGGATCGTCCTACGAGCAGTACTTC
TRBJ2-7,TRBV7-8,-,-,CASSHRTGNEQYF,TGTGCCAGCAGCCATCGAACGGGGAACGAGCAGTACTTC
TRBJ1-5,TRBV28,-,-,CASSDPGQILRTQHF,TGTGCCAGCAGCGACCCTGGACAGATCCTTAGGACCCAGCATTTT
TRBJ2-6,TRBV20-1,-,-,CSASAVYSGANVLTF,TGCAGTGCTAGTGCCGTTTACTCTGGGGCCAACGTCCTGACTTTC
TRBJ2-1,TRBV6-7,TRBD2,-,CASSYRKSSGGSSYNEQFF,TGTGCCAGCAGTTACCGTAAGTCCTCCGGCGGGAGTTCCTACAATGAGCAGTTCTTC
TRBJ1-5,TRBV6-5,-,-,CASQEWDQPQHF,TGTGCCAGCCAGGAATGGGATCAGCCCCAGCATTTT
TRBJ2-5,TRBV6-2/TRBV6-3,-,-,CASSYTQETQYF,TGTGCCAGCAGTTACACACAAGAGACCCAGTACTTC
TRBJ2-1,TRBV7-3,-,-,CASGTGDYEQFF,TGTGCCAGCGGAACGGGAGACTATGAGCAGTTCTTC
TRBJ2-7,TRBV6-5,-,-,CASSSRDIKKEQYF,TGTGCCAGCAGTTCCCGGGACATTAAAAAGGAGCAGTACTTC
TRBJ1-3,TRBV9,-,-,CASTAGSSGSGNTIYF,TGTGCCAGCACCGCAGGAAGCAGCGGCTCTGGAAACACCATATATTTT
TRBJ2-3,TRBV5-1,TRBD2,-,CASSLGSGSSTDTQYF,TGCGCCAGCAGCTTGGGGAGCGGGAGTAGCACAGATACGCAGTATTTT
TRBJ1-1,TRBV5-1,-,-,CASSSSGVMNTEAFF,TGCGCCAGCAGCTCCTCGGGGGTCATGAACACTGAAGCTTTCTTT
TRBJ1-2,TRBV19,TRBD1,-,CASSPVDRGLIGYTF,TGTGCCAGTAGTCCGGTGGACAGGGGGCTCATCGGCTACACCTTC
TRBJ1-2,TRBV18,-,-,CASSPADSGYTF,TGTGCCAGCTCACCGGCGGATTCCGGCTACACCTTC
TRBJ2-3,TRBV2,-,-,CASGAPKAGTDTQYF,TGTGCCAGCGGTGCCCCAAAAGCGGGCACAGATACGCAGTATTTT
TRBJ1-1,TRBV11-2,TRBD1,once,CASSLQGATEAFF,TGTGCCAGCAGCTTACAGGGGGCCACTGAAGCTTTCTTT
TRBJ2-1,TRBV18,-,-,CASSPGQKQFF,TGTGCCAGCTCACCGGGCCAGAAGCAGTTCTTC
TRBJ1-3,TRBV9,-,-,CASSVVGGSGSSSGNTIYF,TGTGCCAGCAGCGTAGTGGGCGGCTCGGGGTCTTCCTCTGGAAACACCATATATTTT
TRBJ1-2,TRBV12-3/TRBV12-4,-,-,CASSQQGPGYTF,TGTGCCAGCAGTCAACAGGGTCCAGGCTACACCTTC
TRBJ2-5,TRBV5-1,-,-,CASSLEVVGAETQYF,TGCGCCAGCAGCTTGGAAGTTGTGGGAGCGGAGACCCAGTACTTC
TRBJ2-5,TRBV19,-,-,CASSTGYLWSQETQYF,TGTGCCAGTAGTACAGGGTACCTCTGGAGCCAAGAGACCCAGTACTTC
TRBJ2-7,TRBV11-2,-,-,CASSSDSGPYEQYF,TGTGCCAGCAGCTCAGACAGTGGGCCCTACGAGCAGTACTTC
TRBJ2-5,TRBV24-1,-,-,CATSDFRETQYF,TGTGCCACCAGTGATTTCAGGGAGACCCAGTACTTC
TRBJ2-7,TRBV23-1,TRBD1,-,CASGGTGICYEQYF,TGCGCCAGCGGGGGGACAGGGATTTGCTACGAGCAGTACTTC
TRBJ2-2,TRBV12-5,TRBD2,-,CASGLGTGTSGPPGTGELFF,TGTGCTAGTGGTTTGGGGACCGGGACTAGCGGGCCCCCGGGCACCGGGGAGCTGTTTTTT
TRBJ2-3,TRBV6-2/TRBV6-3,TRBD1,-,CASSYVQGATDTQYF,TGTGCCAGCAGTTACGTCCAGGGGGCTACAGATACGCAGTATTTT
TRBJ2-7,TRBV11-2,-,-,CASSNAGALAYEQYF,TGTGCCAGCAGCAACGCGGGGGCTTTGGCCTACGAGCAGTACTTC
TRBJ2-7,TRBV29-1,-,many,CSVDAGDTSYEQYF,TGCAGCGTTGATGCAGGGGACACCTCCTACGAGCAGTACTTC
TRBJ2-4,TRBV19,TRBD2,-,CASTTGTSGRGGIQYF,TGTGCCAGTACCACCGGGACTAGCGGGAGGGGTGGCATTCAGTACTTC
TRBJ2-1,TRBV11-3,TRBD2,-,CASGASGPPSSYNEQFF,TGTGCCAGCGGGGCTAGCGGACCACCCAGCTCCTACAATGAGCAGTTCTTC
TRBJ2-3,TRBV27,-,-,CASSLRAATDTQYF,TGTGCCAGCAGTTTGAGGGCGGCCACAGATACGCAGTATTTT
TRBJ2-7,TRBV9,TRBD1,-,CASSVEGTALSYEQYF,TGTGCCAGCAGCGTAGAAGGGACAGCCCTCTCCTACGAGCAGTACTTC
TRBJ2-7,TRBV19,TRBD2,-,CASRLTSGSYEQYF,TGTGCCAGTAGGCTGACTAGCGGGAGTTACGAGCAGTACTTC
TRBJ2-7,TRBV24-1,-,-,CATSDPGTLTGEQYF,TGTGCCACCAGTGACCCCGGGACTTTAACGGGAGAGCAGTACTTC
TRBJ2-1,TRBV18,TRBD2,-,CASSPSGSSYNEQFF,TGTGCCAGCTCACCTAGCGGGAGCTCCTACAATGAGCAGTTCTTC
TRBJ1-1,TRBV20-1,-,-,CSASGYKDTEAFF,TGCAGTGCTAGTGGGTATAAGGACACCGAAGCTTTCTTT
TRBJ2-7,TRBV7-6,TRBD2,once,CASSLVPPLSREGVSEQYF,TGTGCCAGCAGCTTAGTGCCACCCCTTTCGCGGGAGGGCGTTAGCGAGCAGTACTTC
TRBJ2-7,TRBV11-3,TRBD2,-,CASSPQAGGSSEQYF,TGTGCCAGCAGCCCCCAAGCGGGAGGATCTTCCGAGCAGTACTTC
TRBJ2-7,TRBV18,-,-,CASSPLLEAGEQYF,TGTGCCAGCTCACCACTGTTGGAGGCGGGCGAGCAGTACTTC
TRBJ2-3,TRBV28,TRBD2,-,CASSPWTSEYTDTQYF,TGTGCCAGCAGTCCCTGGACTAGCGAATACACAGATACGCAGTATTTT
TRBJ1-1,TRBV5-8,-,-,CASSWAGRIGRNTEAFF,TGTGCCAGCAGCTGGGCCGGGAGGATCGGTAGGAACACTGAAGCTTTCTTT
TRBJ2-3,TRBV19,-,-,CASSTSFTSDTQYF,TGTGCCAGTAGTACCTCCTTTACTTCAGATACGCAGTATTTT
TRBJ2-2,TRBV24-1,TRBD2,-,CATSANLNPGLAGVTGELFF,TGTGCCACCAGTGCGAACTTGAATCCGGGACTAGCGGGAGTTACGGGGGAGCTGTTTTTT
TRBJ1-2,TRBV11-3,TRBD1,-,CASSPDRGANYGYTF,TGTGCCAGCAGCCCGGACAGGGGAGCTAACTATGGCTACACCTTC
TRBJ2-3,TRBV29-1,TRBD2,-,CSVETSGRDTQYF,TGCAGCGTTGAGACTAGCGGGAGAGATACGCAGTATTTT
TRBJ2-5,TRBV5-1,-,-,CASSFPEFGETQYF,TGCGCCAGCAGCTTTCCAGAATTTGGAGAGACCCAGTACTTC
TRBJ1-2,TRBV6-2/TRBV6-3,TRBD1,-,CASSYSKFRGGAFDGYTF,TGTGCCAGCAGTTACTCGAAATTTAGAGGGGGCGCTTTCGACGGTTACACCTTC
TRBJ1-6,TRBV18,-,few,CASSPPTDNSPLHF,TGTGCCAGCTCACCACCGACAGATAATTCACCCCTCCACTTT